This T cell receptor (beta chain) was documented in a study of Ad26.COV2.S vaccination and SARS-CoV-2 variants. About the study: Intramuscular Ad26.COV2.S at 5x10^10 or 1x10^11 viral particles.

CDR3 length equals 18 residues. In germline, CDR1 is KGHSY, CDR2 FQNENV. Trimming cost V 4 bases and J 5 bases, with 27 bases left between them. Clones were read by immunoSEQ multiplex PCR, and TCRdb kept only the in-frame ones, dropping some. Of around 400,000 clones listed, approximately 91% were seen once; the top ten hold about 1.9%. This clone was counted once. Noted treatment: about 20 received Ad26.COV2.S at low or high dose, single or two shots; a few received placebo; per-sample allocation not given. Sampling happened 63 days after the first vaccine or placebo injection. Sequencing used peripheral blood, obtained in a trial of Ad26.COV2.S vaccine versus placebo. The gene calls are TRBV16 and TRBJ2-7; TRBD2 is a possible D gene (5 bases). This receptor was obtained from a person aged 18-60 years who received the Ad26.COV2.S COVID-19 vaccine or a placebo. CDR3 region: CASSPSSDSFWLGHEQYF. For the CDR3, the DNA is TGTGCCAGCAGCCCAAGTTCGGACTCCTTTTGGTTGGGCCACGAGCAGTACTTC.